These T cell receptor beta chains were read from a single sample in a study of T-cell memory formation after mild COVID-19. MiXCR, run by TCRdb on the 5' RACE reads, gives a single entry per CDR3 protein. This sample has 190,000 or so distinct CDR3 sequences; under 12% occur once, and the top ten carry approximately 2.8%. The specimen sequenced was PBMCs or a T cell subset sorted from them (not recorded which). All receptors derive from a man aged 18 to 30 who had mild COVID-19 (a few samples of this study predate the infection). Cell type and time point are not known. Each CDR3 is given with its conserved first and last residue. Each record gives: clone size, V gene, J gene, D gene, CDR3 protein, CDR3 DNA. A D gene is named only where the DNA matches it firmly. Clone size is stated in some rows and not others, as once, few, many or a class when expanded.

.	TRBV6-2/TRBV6-3	TRBJ1-1	.	CASKEGRGTEAFF	TGTGCCAGCAAGGAGGGTAGGGGCACTGAAGCTTTCTTT
many	TRBV5-4	TRBJ2-3	TRBD2	CASSLISGGGTDTQYF	TGTGCCAGCAGCTTGATAAGCGGGGGGGGAACAGATACGCAGTATTTT
.	TRBV15	TRBJ1-1	TRBD1	CATSRDLGTVEAFF	TGTGCCACCAGCAGAGATCTCGGGACAGTTGAAGCTTTCTTT
.	TRBV12-3/TRBV12-4	TRBJ2-5	.	CASSRDTRGAETQYF	TGTGCCAGCAGTCGGGACACAAGGGGAGCAGAGACCCAGTACTTC
few	TRBV10-3	TRBJ2-1	TRBD2	CAIRGGGNEQFF	TGTGCCATACGCGGGGGGGGAAATGAGCAGTTCTTC
.	TRBV7-9	TRBJ1-3	.	CASLPGLSVSSGNTIYF	TGTGCCAGCCTCCCCGGATTGTCCGTGAGCTCTGGAAACACCATATATTTT
.	TRBV20-1	TRBJ1-1	.	CRGPPGGRENTEAFF	TGCAGGGGGCCCCCCGGGGGTAGAGAGAACACTGAAGCTTTCTTT
few	TRBV5-1	TRBJ2-7	TRBD1	CASSPVGTGESYEQYF	TGCGCCAGCTCACCGGTCGGGACAGGGGAATCCTACGAGCAGTACTTC
many	TRBV7-2	TRBJ2-3	.	CASSSRLETDTQYF	TGTGCCAGCAGCTCCCGACTAGAAACAGATACGCAGTATTTT
many	TRBV5-1	TRBJ2-1	.	CASRLAGWTYNEQFF	TGCGCCAGCAGACTGGCGGGGTGGACCTACAATGAGCAGTTCTTC
.	TRBV20-1	TRBJ1-6	.	CSAGMGASSYNSPLHF	TGCAGTGCTGGGATGGGGGCCAGCTCCTATAATTCACCCCTCCACTTT
few	TRBV6-2/TRBV6-3	TRBJ2-2	TRBD2	CASSYSGGNTGELFF	TGTGCCAGCAGTTACAGCGGGGGGAACACCGGGGAGCTGTTTTTT
few	TRBV11-2	TRBJ1-2	TRBD1	CASSIRDSPNYGYTF	TGTGCCAGCAGCATAAGGGACAGCCCTAACTATGGCTACACCTTC
few	TRBV7-2	TRBJ1-2	.	CASSLGGEYGYTF	TGTGCCAGCAGCTTAGGCGGGGAATATGGCTACACCTTC
few	TRBV6-2/TRBV6-3	TRBJ2-3	TRBD2	CASQTSGGWYGADTQYF	TGTGCCAGCCAGACTAGCGGGGGCTGGTATGGGGCAGATACGCAGTATTTT
few	TRBV5-1	TRBJ2-5	.	CASSPEAPETQYF	TGCGCCAGCAGTCCCGAGGCCCCAGAGACCCAGTACTTC
.	TRBV7-6	TRBJ1-1	.	CASSLVGAENTEAFF	TGTGCCAGCAGCTTAGTGGGGGCAGAAAACACTGAAGCTTTCTTT
few	TRBV24-1	TRBJ2-3	.	CATSDPRGVPDTQYF	TGTGCCACCAGTGACCCTCGGGGAGTGCCCGATACGCAGTATTTT
many	TRBV7-6	TRBJ2-5	.	CASGPVGETQYF	TGTGCCAGCGGGCCGGTGGGGGAGACCCAGTACTTC
many	TRBV20-1	TRBJ2-2	.	CSARVFDGELFF	TGCAGTGCTAGAGTTTTCGACGGGGAGCTGTTTTTT
.	TRBV7-3	TRBJ2-1	TRBD1	CASSSTGGAGNNEQFF	TGTGCCAGCAGCAGCACAGGGGGCGCAGGTAACAATGAGCAGTTCTTC
.	TRBV6-1	TRBJ1-2	.	CASRNPGGDHGYTF	TGTGCCAGTCGTAATCCTGGGGGGGACCATGGCTACACCTTC
.	TRBV20-1	TRBJ2-1	TRBD1	CSARVKETGTLLKNNEQFF	TGCAGTGCTAGAGTAAAGGAGACAGGGACCCTTTTAAAAAACAATGAGCAGTTCTTC
.	TRBV5-6	TRBJ2-2	.	CASSLVGFDGELFF	TGTGCCAGCAGCTTGGTGGGATTTGACGGGGAGCTGTTTTTT